This T cell receptor beta chain is from a study of beta chain features in type 1 diabetes. For the study at large: The patients were much like the healthy donors in age, gender and cell yields. Study results and caveats: All four CD4+ subsets of Type 1 diabetes patients contained TCRB CDR3s that were moderately but significantly shorter. Cells that show high TCR expression could be over-represented by cDNA sequencing.

About this clone itself: Its specificity is not known.

The sequenced template was cDNA made from the entire isolated RNA. The data were produced by immunoSEQ multiplex PCR, yet TCRdb's version contains in-frame clones alone and is incomplete. The sample records approximately 160,000 clones, approximately 62% being singletons. Sorting with CD45RO/CCR7/CD25/CD127/CD95/CD27 yielded naive, central memory, regulatory and stem-like memory CD4+ cells. This sequence originates from a man aged 30 to 39 with type 1 diabetes. Sequencing was carried out using naive CD4+ T cells from blood.

CDR3 DNA: TGTGCCAGCTCCCCGAGACCCACAGGGGGCCAAGAGACCCAGTACTTC. The encoded protein is CASSPRPTGGQETQYF. V usage is TRBV18 and J usage is TRBJ2-5; TRBD1 agrees at 8 bases. V lost 6 bases and J lost 1; bases outside the gene matches: 10. This CDR3 is built from 16 residues. The V gene's germline CDR1 is KGHSH and CDR2 LQKENI.